The 16 T cell receptor beta chains reported below all come from one sample, sequenced in a study of cytomegalovirus exposure and HLA in healthy donors. The PCR was carried out with 60 Vbeta primers and 13 Jbeta primers. Produced via immunoSEQ multiplex PCR; TCRdb's table is partial and in-frame only. The sample lists roughly 86,000 clones, more than 60% occurring once. The material sequenced was PBMCs. These receptors all come from a man younger than 45 in good health and CMV-seronegative.

This clone came up a few times. The V call is TRBV5-1, the J call TRBJ1-5; 7 nucleotides line up with TRBD1. V shed 4 bases and J 3 bases; nucleotides not matched to a gene: 4. CDR1 is SGHRS, CDR2 YFSETQ, per germline. CDR3 size: 14 residues. Here the CDR3 reads CASSPGTANQPQHF. The CDR3 coding sequence is TGCGCCAGCAGCCCCGGGACAGCCAATCAGCCCCAGCATTTT.

The V call is TRBV30, the J call TRBJ2-5; 14 bases map to TRBD2. The CDR3 sequence is 18 residues long. V lost 1 base and J lost 0; bases outside the gene matches: 7. Germline lookup yields CDR1 GTSNPN and CDR2 SVGIG (reference sequence). Written as DNA, the CDR3 is TGTGCCTGGAGTGGGACTAGCGGGAGGTTTTGGGACCAAGAGACCCAGTACTTC. It codes for CAWSGTSGRFWDQETQYF.

This rearrangement joins TRBV11-1 to TRBJ2-5, with 13 bases lining up with TRBD2. After removal of 5 bases from V and 5 bases from J, the junction contained 11 bases not matched to a gene. Per germline, CDR1 SGHAT and CDR2 FQDESV (reference sequence). This CDR3 region has 17 residues. The CDR3 nucleotides read TGTGCCAGCAGCCCCGGGACTAGCGGGGCTCTGGGGGAGACCCAGTACTTC. The encoded protein is CASSPGTSGALGETQYF.

This clone appeared many times. V gene TRBV6-4 combines with J gene TRBJ2-1; 7 nucleotides agree with TRBD2. Germline CDR1 reads MRHNA; CDR2 reads SNTAGT. The CDR3 spans 16 residues. J was trimmed by 0 bases and V by 0 bases; bases with no gene match: 2. The CDR3 sequence is CASSDSGGGSYNEQFF. CDR3 bases: TGTGCCAGCAGTGACTCGGGGGGGGGCTCCTACAATGAGCAGTTCTTC.

The sample holds a few counts of this clone. The genes are TRBV6-6 and TRBJ2-1, with TRBD2 as a possible D gene (6 bases). CDR1 is MNHNY, CDR2 SVGAGI, per germline (reference sequence). Between the trimmed V and J ends, which lost 0 bases and 5 bases, there was a span of 14 bases. The CDR3 length is 16 residues. CDR3 in DNA: TGTGCCAGCAGTTACTCGGGGGGAGGCATGGACAATGAGCAGTTCTTC. This sequence encodes CASSYSGGGMDNEQFF.

The chain couples TRBV19 to TRBJ1-1; D is ambiguous. The CDR3 consists of 12 residues. Germline V gives CDR1 LNHDA, CDR2 SQIVND (reference sequence). Trimming stripped 4 bases from V and 1 base from J, with 4 bases between. The CDR3 DNA reads TGTGCCAGTAGTAGAGGGAACACTGAAGCTTTCTTT. Translating it yields CASSRGNTEAFF.

CDR3 in DNA: TGTGCCAGTAGTCCTAGCGGGGGTTTCTCCTACGAGCAGTACTTC. It translates to CASSPSGGFSYEQYF. The chain couples TRBV19 to TRBJ2-7, with 10 bases fitting TRBD2. This CDR3 has 15 residues. The V gene end was trimmed by 5 bases and the J gene end by 0 bases; junction bases not matched to a gene: 4. Germline CDR1 is LNHDA and CDR2 is SQIVND (reference sequence).

The chain is built from TRBV5-8 and TRBJ1-2, with TRBD1 as a possible D gene (5 bases). The V and J ends lost 3 bases and 3 bases respectively, with 12 bases between them. The CDR3 has 14 amino acids. In germline, CDR1 is SGHTS, CDR2 YDEGEE. CDR3 sequence reads: CASSWGGAYYGYTF. DNA for the CDR3: TGTGCCAGCAGCTGGGGCGGGGCATACTATGGCTACACCTTC.

The chain is built from TRBV6-1 and TRBJ2-5; D not resolved. CDR3 length equals 15 residues. The germline CDR1 and CDR2 sequences are MNHNS and SASEGT. Trimming shortened V by 4 bases and J by 3 bases, and 15 bases separated the two germline ends. DNA of the CDR3: TGTGCCAGCAGTGTGGTAACAGCAGCCGAAGAGACCCAGTACTTC. This encodes CASSVVTAAEETQYF.

V gene TRBV2 combines with J gene TRBJ1-1; D perhaps matches TRBD1 (5 bases). CDR1 and CDR2 (germline): SNHLY, FYNNEI. The CDR3 is 13 amino acids. V was cut by 7 bases and J by 3 bases, with 12 bases left in between. CDR3 sequence (DNA): TGTGCCAGCACTTTAGACAGCGACACTGAAGCTTTCTTT. Translating gives CASTLDSDTEAFF. Full variable domain (rest looked up from reference TRBV2 and TRBJ1-1): EPEVTQTPSHQVTQMGQEVILRCVPISNHLYFYWYRQILGQKVEFLVSFYNNEISEKSEIFDDQFSVERPDGSNFTLKIRSTKLEDSAMYFCASTLDSDTEAFFGQGTRLTVV.

The V call is TRBV10-3, the J call TRBJ1-1, with D maybe TRBD1 (5 bases). Trimming removed 9 bases at V and 4 bases at J, with 9 bases between. Per the germline V gene, CDR1 is ENHRY and CDR2 is SYGVKD. The CDR3 sequence is 11 residues long. The CDR3 DNA is TGTGCCATGGGGGGGACCACTGAAGCTTTCTTT. It specifies CAMGGTTEAFF.

This sequence joins TRBV30 and TRBJ1-2; the D is unclear. The CDR3 has 12 residues. Deletions cut 4 bases from V and 2 bases from J, with 8 bases between. Germline-derived CDR1 and CDR2 are GTSNPN and SVGIG (reference sequence). CDR3 protein: CAWTPGNYGYTF. In nucleotides, the CDR3 is TGTGCCTGGACCCCCGGGAACTATGGCTACACCTTC.

The V gene is TRBV11-2, the J gene TRBJ2-5; D is possibly TRBD1 (5 bases). Trimming stripped 5 bases from V and 5 bases from J, with 15 bases between. This CDR3 spans 14 amino acids. CDR1 SGHAT and CDR2 FQNNGV come from the germline V gene. CDR3 sequence (DNA): TGTGCCAGCAGCGTCCAGGGCCTCGGGGAGACCCAGTACTTC. This sequence encodes CASSVQGLGETQYF. The complete variable domain, with remaining parts taken from reference TRBV11-2 and TRBJ2-5, reads EAGVAQSPRYKIIEKRQSVAFWCNPISGHATLYWYQQILGQGPKLLIQFQNNGVVDDSQLPKDRFSAERLKGVDSTLKIQPAKLEDSAVYLCASSVQGLGETQYFGPGTRLLVL.

This rearrangement joins TRBV10-3 to TRBJ2-7, with TRBD1 matching 10 bases. This CDR3 has 14 residues. With V trimmed by 8 bases and J by 4 bases, 8 bases remained unmatched. The germline CDR1 and CDR2 sequences are ENHRY and SYGVKD. CDR3 coding DNA: TGTGCCATCTCTGGGACAGGGGAATTTTACGAGCAGTACTTC. Translating gives CAISGTGEFYEQYF.

The V gene is TRBV6-5, the J gene TRBJ2-1, with 7 bases lining up with TRBD2. CDR1 is MNHEY, CDR2 SVGAGI, per germline. CDR3 length: 15 amino acids. V shed 2 bases, J shed 9 bases, and the junction held 10 bases outside the gene matches. CDR3 region: CASSYRLAEIAEQFF. The CDR3 coding sequence is TGTGCCAGCAGTTACCGTCTAGCGGAGATCGCTGAGCAGTTCTTC.

The chain uses TRBV7-9 and TRBJ1-1, with a possible D match to TRBD1 (6 bases). The length of the CDR3 is 14 residues. The V end was cut by 3 bases, the J end by 0 bases, with 8 bases between. Germline CDR1 is SEHNR and CDR2 is FQNEAQ (reference sequence). Here the CDR3 DNA reads TGTGCCAGCAGCTTGACAGGAGTGAACACTGAAGCTTTCTTT. Translation gives CASSLTGVNTEAFF. The entire variable domain, with the rest obtained from reference TRBV7-9 and TRBJ1-1, is as follows: DTGVSQNPRHKITKRGQNVTFRCDPISEHNRLYWYRQTLGQGPEFLTYFQNEAQLEKSRLLSDRFSAERPKGSFSTLEIQRTEQGDSAMYLCASSLTGVNTEAFFGQGTRLTVV.